Listed here are 25 T cell receptor beta chains from one sample, sequenced in a study of T cell changes during pregnancy in multiple sclerosis. TCRdb's table, derived via immunoSEQ multiplex PCR, lists solely in-frame clones and lacks some. This table holds some 60,000 clones, approximately 91% found once. Sequencing used CD4+ T cells from peripheral blood mononuclear cells, obtained in the third trimester of pregnancy. The receptor source for this set is a female donor with multiple sclerosis, enrolled in a pregnancy study.

V usage is TRBV19 and J usage is TRBJ1-1; 7 bases are shared with TRBD1. The CDR3 length is 14 residues. Trimming removed 9 bases from V and 0 bases from J; junction bases left unmatched: 7. The germline V gene has CDR1 LNHDA and CDR2 SQIVND (reference sequence). CDR3 sequence reads: CASLKQGMNTEAFF. The DNA of the CDR3 is TGTGCCAGCCTCAAACAGGGGATGAACACTGAAGCTTTCTTT.

The CDR3 DNA reads TGTGCCAGCAGCCTTCCGGGACACTTGTCGGGGGAGCTGTTTTTT. This gives the protein CASSLPGHLSGELFF. V and J are TRBV7-3 and TRBJ2-2, with a weak D call TRBD1 (6 bases). The germline V gene has CDR1 SGHTA and CDR2 FQGTGA. V shed 5 bases and J shed 8 bases, with 18 bases lying between them. This CDR3 contains 15 residues.

The V gene is TRBV10-3, the J gene TRBJ2-6; no clear D. Trimming stripped 4 bases from V and 2 bases from J, with 9 bases between. This CDR3 comprises 15 residues. CDR1 and CDR2 (germline): ENHRY, SYGVKD. DNA of the CDR3: TGTGCCATCAGTGGGAGTCAGCCTGGGGCCAACGTCCTGACTTTC. It specifies CAISGSQPGANVLTF.

The V gene is TRBV30, the J gene TRBJ2-1; D is unclear. Germline assignment: CDR1 GTSNPN and CDR2 SVGIG (reference sequence). Between the trimmed V and J ends, which lost 2 bases and 0 bases, there was a span of 8 bases. The CDR3 runs to 14 residues. This CDR3 is CAWSFLSSYNEQFF. DNA for the CDR3: TGTGCCTGGAGTTTCCTTAGCTCCTACAATGAGCAGTTCTTC. Using reference TRBV30 and TRBJ2-1 for the parts outside the CDR3, the full variable domain is SQTIHQWPATLVQPVGSPLSLECTVEGTSNPNLYWYRQAAGRGLQLLFYSVGIGQISSEVPQNLSASRPQDRQFILSSKKLLLSDSGFYLCAWSFLSSYNEQFFGPGTRLTVL.

The chain links TRBV7-2 to TRBJ1-4; the D gene is possibly TRBD1 (6 bases). Germline-derived CDR1 and CDR2 are SGHTA and FQGNSA. The V end was cut by 1 base, the J end by 7 bases, with 10 bases between. The CDR3 sequence is 14 residues long. For the CDR3, the DNA is TGTGCCAGCAGCTTAGGGGGGGGCAGTGAAAAACTGTTTTTT. Amino acid sequence: CASSLGGGSEKLFF.

J is TRBJ2-7 and V is TRBV30; 7 bases align to TRBD1. Unmatched junction bases numbered 4, after V lost 4 bases and J lost 1 base. The CDR3 totals 13 residues. Looked up from germline, CDR1 is GTSNPN and CDR2 is SVGIG (reference sequence). CDR3 nucleotide sequence: TGTGCCTGGACTACGGGACAGTCCTACGAGCAGTACTTC. Protein: CAWTTGQSYEQYF.

V is TRBV27 and J is TRBJ2-7; D perhaps matches TRBD1 (6 bases). The CDR3 runs to 13 residues. CDR1 is MNHEY, CDR2 SMNVEV, per germline (reference sequence). The V end lost 3 bases, the J end lost 5 bases, and 11 bases lay between the germline ends. The chain's CDR3 is CASSFAGAHEQYF. The CDR3 bases are TGTGCCAGCAGTTTTGCAGGGGCCCACGAGCAGTACTTC.

In its sample, this clone was seen once. The V and J genes are TRBV4-2 and TRBJ2-5; D gene ambiguous. The CDR3 totals 16 residues. The ends were cut back, 0 bases at V and 2 bases at J, with 13 bases in the middle. Germline CDR1 reads LGHNA; CDR2 reads YNFKEQ. Here the CDR3 reads CASSQEEYYPQETQYF. CDR3 coding DNA: TGTGCCAGCAGCCAAGAAGAGTACTACCCTCAAGAGACCCAGTACTTC.

The chain couples TRBV7-9 to TRBJ1-1; D is possibly TRBD1 (5 bases). Deletions cut 5 bases from V and 4 bases from J, with 14 bases between. CDR1 SEHNR and CDR2 FQNEAQ come from the germline V gene (reference sequence). CDR3 length: 14 amino acids. The CDR3 spells CASSPSLGRTEAFF. The CDR3 DNA follows: TGTGCCAGCAGCCCTTCCCTGGGGCGCACTGAAGCTTTCTTT.

In DNA, the CDR3 is TGCGCCAGCAGCCGAGGGGGACAATACTCTGGAAACACCATATATTTT. As protein: CASSRGGQYSGNTIYF. The chain uses TRBV4-3 and TRBJ1-3; tentative D call: TRBD1 (6 bases). Germline lookup yields CDR1 LGHNA and CDR2 YSLEER. Trimming stripped 4 bases from V and 0 bases from J, with 13 bases between. The CDR3 is 16 residues long.

This clone has a handful of counts. This rearrangement joins TRBV29-1 to TRBJ2-1; possibly TRBD2 for D (6 bases). The V and J ends lost 2 bases and 3 bases respectively, with 14 bases between them. Germline CDR1 reads SQVTM; CDR2 reads ANQGSEA. The CDR3 has 15 amino acids. The CDR3 DNA is TGCAGCGTTGAACTGGCGGGGACCTACTACAATGAGCAGTTCTTC. It translates to CSVELAGTYYNEQFF.

This chain uses TRBV7-2 with TRBJ2-3, with TRBD2 matching 11 bases. Germline values: CDR1 SGHTA, CDR2 FQGNSA. Unmatched junction bases numbered 7, after V lost 5 bases and J lost 3 bases. This CDR3 region has 16 residues. This CDR3 is CASSLTSGGPTDTQYF. CDR3 nucleotide sequence: TGTGCCAGCAGCCTCACTAGCGGGGGACCAACAGATACGCAGTATTTT.

This clone was counted between two and nine times. This rearrangement joins TRBV13 to TRBJ1-5; no clear D gene. The CDR3 loop spans 13 amino acids. CDR1 PRHDT and CDR2 FYEKMQ come from the germline V gene (reference sequence). Trimming stripped 3 bases from V and 4 bases from J, with 7 bases between. The CDR3 nucleotides are TGTGCCAGCAGCTTTCGCCTAAATCAGCCCCAGCATTTT. It yields the protein CASSFRLNQPQHF.

This clone was seen more than once but under ten times. The chain uses TRBV5-8 and TRBJ2-3, with D perhaps TRBD1 (8 bases). CDR1 is SGHTS, CDR2 YDEGEE, per germline. This CDR3 is built from 15 residues. V lost 2 bases to trimming and J lost 2 bases, with 12 bases between them. CDR3 coding DNA: TGTGCCAGCAGCTTACAGGGGGGGGACACAGATACGCAGTATTTT. Translation: CASSLQGGDTDTQYF.

The chain carries TRBV9 and TRBJ2-3; tentative D call: TRBD2 (6 bases). Trimming stripped 3 bases from V and 2 bases from J, with 13 bases between. The CDR3 is made up of 15 amino acids. Germline assignment: CDR1 SGDLS and CDR2 YYNGEE. CDR3 residues: CASSGRDSHTDTQYF. The CDR3 bases are TGTGCCAGCAGCGGCCGGGACTCCCACACAGATACGCAGTATTTT.

The chain is built from TRBV5-6 and TRBJ2-3; TRBD2 aligns across 11 bases. The CDR3 spans 15 residues. CDR1 is SGHDT and CDR2 is YYEEEE in the germline V gene. V lost 5 bases to trimming and J lost 2 bases; unmatched junction nucleotides: 4. The CDR3 DNA sequence: TGTGCCAGCAGTTTACTAGCGGGGGACACAGATACGCAGTATTTT. This sequence encodes CASSLLAGDTDTQYF.

The CDR3 coding sequence is TGTGCCAGCAGCGAGGGACTAGCGGGTCTCTACGAGCAGTACTTC. This translates into CASSEGLAGLYEQYF. This chain joins TRBV9 and TRBJ2-7, with TRBD2 matching over 12 bases. The V gene end was trimmed by 3 bases and the J gene end by 3 bases; junction bases not matched to a gene: 4. The CDR3 length is 15 residues. In germline, CDR1 is SGDLS, CDR2 YYNGEE.

This chain connects TRBV18 to TRBJ1-1; TRBD1 might be the D (5 bases). The germline gives CDR1 KGHSH, CDR2 LQKENI. This CDR3 contains 16 residues. V was shortened by 5 bases and J by 1 base, with 17 bases between the two germline ends. The CDR3 reads CASSKGPPLENTEAFF. For the CDR3, the DNA is TGTGCCAGCTCAAAGGGGCCCCCGCTAGAGAACACTGAAGCTTTCTTT.

The chain couples TRBV6-5 to TRBJ1-6, with D hard to call. CDR3 length equals 15 residues. V dropped 5 bases and J dropped 5 bases, with 13 bases sitting between them. Germline-derived CDR1 and CDR2 are MNHEY and SVGAGI. The CDR3 reads CASSQVGLNNSPLHF. DNA of the CDR3: TGTGCCAGCAGTCAAGTCGGACTCAATAATTCACCCCTCCACTTT.

This chain joins TRBV4-1 and TRBJ2-7; 9 bases map to TRBD2. This CDR3 is built from 15 residues. V was clipped by 0 bases and J by 3 bases; unmatched bases: 3. The V gene's germline CDR1 is MGHRA and CDR2 YSYEKL. This chain's CDR3 is CASSQELAGSYEQYF. In DNA form, the CDR3 reads TGCGCCAGCAGCCAAGAACTAGCGGGTAGCTACGAGCAGTACTTC.

The V and J genes are TRBV7-8 and TRBJ2-3; D remains unclear. V was clipped by 5 bases and J by 5 bases, with 17 bases between them. The CDR3 loop spans 15 amino acids. From germline, CDR1 is SGHVS and CDR2 FQNEAQ. The CDR3 nucleotides are TGTGCCAGCAGCCTCGTATCGGTTCTTAAAGATACGCAGTATTTT. Translating gives CASSLVSVLKDTQYF. The full variable domain, in which reference TRBV7-8 and TRBJ2-3 provide the parts outside the CDR3, is GAGVSQSPRYKVAKRGQDVALRCDPISGHVSLFWYQQALGQGPEFLTYFQNEAQLDKSGLPSDRFFAERPEGSVSTLKIQRTQQEDSAVYLCASSLVSVLKDTQYFGPGTRLTVL.

V is TRBV7-9 and J is TRBJ1-4; 9 bases line up with TRBD1. Germline values: CDR1 SEHNR, CDR2 FQNEAQ (reference sequence). There are 14 residues in the CDR3. The junction had 4 bases not matched to a gene; V was cut back by 5 bases and J by 6 bases. In nucleotides, the CDR3 is TGTGCCAGCAGCCTCGGGACAGGGCATGAAAAACTGTTTTTT. This codes for CASSLGTGHEKLFF.

The chain joins TRBV29-1 to TRBJ2-3; tentatively, D is TRBD2 (5 bases). V was trimmed by 4 bases and J by 0 bases, leaving 11 bases between them. CDR3 length: 14 amino acids. The germline V gene encodes CDR1 SQVTM and CDR2 ANQGSEA. Written as DNA, the CDR3 is TGCAGCGTTGGACGGGGATCAAGCACAGATACGCAGTATTTT. Its protein product is CSVGRGSSTDTQYF.

The chain has TRBV6-4 and TRBJ2-3, with a possible D match to TRBD1 (5 bases). CDR3 length: 13 amino acids. The V gene's germline CDR1 is MRHNA and CDR2 SNTAGT. V shed 2 bases and J shed 3 bases, with 6 bases lying between them. This CDR3 is CASSDPGTDTQYF. CDR3 sequence (DNA): TGTGCCAGCAGTGACCCAGGGACAGATACGCAGTATTTT.

The rearrangement joins TRBV6-5 to TRBJ2-3; D unclear. The germline gives CDR1 MNHEY, CDR2 SVGAGI. Trimming removed 6 bases at V and 3 bases at J, with 7 bases between. The length of the CDR3 is 12 residues. CDR3 in amino acids: CASRPSTDTQYF. The CDR3 region has the DNA TGTGCCAGCAGGCCCAGTACAGATACGCAGTATTTT.